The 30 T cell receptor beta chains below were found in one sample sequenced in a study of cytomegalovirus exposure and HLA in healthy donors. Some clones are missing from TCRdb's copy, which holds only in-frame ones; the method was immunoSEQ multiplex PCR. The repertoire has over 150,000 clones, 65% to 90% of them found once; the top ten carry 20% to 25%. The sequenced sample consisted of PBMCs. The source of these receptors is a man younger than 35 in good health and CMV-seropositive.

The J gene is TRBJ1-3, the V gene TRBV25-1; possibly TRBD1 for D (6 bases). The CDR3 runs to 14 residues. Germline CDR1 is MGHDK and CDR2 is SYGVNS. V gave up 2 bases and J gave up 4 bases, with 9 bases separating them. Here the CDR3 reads CASSEPDRGNTIYF. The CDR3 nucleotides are TGTGCCAGCAGTGAACCTGACAGGGGAAACACCATATATTTT.

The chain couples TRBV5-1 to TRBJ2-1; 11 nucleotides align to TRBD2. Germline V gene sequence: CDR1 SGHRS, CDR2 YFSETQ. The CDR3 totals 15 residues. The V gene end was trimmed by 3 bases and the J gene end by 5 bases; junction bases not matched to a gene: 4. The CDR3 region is CASSSGTSGHNEQFF. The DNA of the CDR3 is TGCGCCAGCAGCTCCGGGACTAGCGGCCACAATGAGCAGTTCTTC.

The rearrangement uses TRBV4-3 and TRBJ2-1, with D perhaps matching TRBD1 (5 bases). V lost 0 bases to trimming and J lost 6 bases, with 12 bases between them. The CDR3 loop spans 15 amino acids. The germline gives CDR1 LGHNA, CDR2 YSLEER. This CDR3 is CASSQDWGYRNEQFF. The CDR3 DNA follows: TGCGCCAGCAGCCAAGATTGGGGCTACCGCAATGAGCAGTTCTTC.

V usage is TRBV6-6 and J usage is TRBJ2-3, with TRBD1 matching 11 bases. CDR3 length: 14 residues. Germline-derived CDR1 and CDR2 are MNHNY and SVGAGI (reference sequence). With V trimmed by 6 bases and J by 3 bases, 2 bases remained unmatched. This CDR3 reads CASSWDRGTDTQYF. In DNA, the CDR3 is TGTGCCAGCAGCTGGGACAGGGGGACAGATACGCAGTATTTT.

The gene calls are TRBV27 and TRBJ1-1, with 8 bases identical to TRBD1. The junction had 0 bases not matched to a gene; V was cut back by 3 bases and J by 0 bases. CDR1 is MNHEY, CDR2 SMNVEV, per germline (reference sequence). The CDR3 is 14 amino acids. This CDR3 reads CASSLDRVNTEAFF. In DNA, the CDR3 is TGTGCCAGCAGTTTGGACAGGGTGAACACTGAAGCTTTCTTT.

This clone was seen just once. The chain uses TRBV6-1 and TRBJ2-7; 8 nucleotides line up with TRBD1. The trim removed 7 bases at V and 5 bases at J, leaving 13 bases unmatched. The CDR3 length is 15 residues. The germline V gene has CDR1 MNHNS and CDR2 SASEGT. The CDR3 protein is CASTRNRGIQNEQYF. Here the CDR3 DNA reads TGTGCCAGCACCCGGAACAGGGGGATCCAGAACGAGCAGTACTTC.

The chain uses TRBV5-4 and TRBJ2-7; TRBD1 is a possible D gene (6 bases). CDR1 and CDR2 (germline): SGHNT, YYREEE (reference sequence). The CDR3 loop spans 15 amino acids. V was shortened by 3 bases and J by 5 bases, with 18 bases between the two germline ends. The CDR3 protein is CASSWPGQGVNEQYF. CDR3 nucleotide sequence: TGTGCCAGCAGCTGGCCGGGACAAGGGGTCAACGAGCAGTACTTC. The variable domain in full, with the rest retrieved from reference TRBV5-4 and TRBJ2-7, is ETGVTQSPTHLIKTRGQQVTLRCSSQSGHNTVSWYQQALGQGPQFIFQYYREEENGRGNFPPRFSGLQFPNYSSELNVNALELDDSALYLCASSWPGQGVNEQYFGPGTRLTVT.

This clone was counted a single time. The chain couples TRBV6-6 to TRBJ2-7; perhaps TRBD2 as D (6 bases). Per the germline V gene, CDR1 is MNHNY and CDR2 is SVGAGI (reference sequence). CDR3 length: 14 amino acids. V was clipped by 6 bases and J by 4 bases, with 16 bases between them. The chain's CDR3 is CASSRLGGRYEQYF. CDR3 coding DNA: TGTGCCAGCAGCCGCCTTGGGGGGAGGTACGAGCAGTACTTC.

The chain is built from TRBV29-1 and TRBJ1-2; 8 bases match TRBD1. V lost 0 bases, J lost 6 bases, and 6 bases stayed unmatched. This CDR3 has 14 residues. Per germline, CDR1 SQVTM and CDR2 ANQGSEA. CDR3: CSVEDRQGANGYTF. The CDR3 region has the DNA TGCAGCGTTGAAGATCGCCAGGGGGCTAATGGCTACACCTTC.

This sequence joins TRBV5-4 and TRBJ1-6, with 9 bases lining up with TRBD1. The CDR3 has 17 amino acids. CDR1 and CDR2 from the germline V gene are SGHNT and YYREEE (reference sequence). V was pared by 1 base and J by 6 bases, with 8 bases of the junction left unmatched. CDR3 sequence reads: CASSLMGQGSGNSPLHF. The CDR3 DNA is TGTGCCAGCAGCTTGATGGGACAGGGATCAGGTAATTCACCCCTCCACTTT.

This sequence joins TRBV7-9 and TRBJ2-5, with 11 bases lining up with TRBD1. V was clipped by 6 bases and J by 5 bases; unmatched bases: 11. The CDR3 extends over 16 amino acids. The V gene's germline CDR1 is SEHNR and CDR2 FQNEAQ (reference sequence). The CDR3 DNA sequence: TGTGCCAGCAGAGCTACGGACAGGGGGCGCGCGGAGACCCAGTACTTC. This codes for CASRATDRGRAETQYF.

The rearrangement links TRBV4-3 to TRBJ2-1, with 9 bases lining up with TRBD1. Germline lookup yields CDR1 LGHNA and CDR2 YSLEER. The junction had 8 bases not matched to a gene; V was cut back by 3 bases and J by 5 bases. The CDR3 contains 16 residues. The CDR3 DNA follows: TGCGCCAGCAGCCAGATCGACAGGGGGGGGAACAATGAGCAGTTCTTC. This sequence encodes CASSQIDRGGNNEQFF.

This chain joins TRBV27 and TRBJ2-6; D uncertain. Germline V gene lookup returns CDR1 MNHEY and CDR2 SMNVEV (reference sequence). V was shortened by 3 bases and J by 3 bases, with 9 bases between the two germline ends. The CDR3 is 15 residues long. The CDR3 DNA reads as TGTGCCAGCAGTTTGGGCGTGGGTGGGGCCAACGTCCTGACTTTC. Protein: CASSLGVGGANVLTF. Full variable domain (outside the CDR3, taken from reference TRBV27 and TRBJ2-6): EAQVTQNPRYLITVTGKKLTVTCSQNMNHEYMSWYRQDPGLGLRQIYYSMNVEVTDKGDVPEGYKVSRKEKRNFPLILESPSPNQTSLYFCASSLGVGGANVLTFGAGSRLTVL.

The CDR3 DNA is TGTGCCACCAGCAGAGATTACGGCAGGGGGAACGAGCAGTACTTC. It is translated as CATSRDYGRGNEQYF. The chain joins TRBV15 to TRBJ2-7, with 7 bases lining up with TRBD1. The CDR3 has 15 residues. Germline V gene sequence: CDR1 LNHNV, CDR2 YYDKDF (reference sequence). Trimming at V came to 0 bases and at J to 5 bases, leaving 7 bases not matched to a gene.

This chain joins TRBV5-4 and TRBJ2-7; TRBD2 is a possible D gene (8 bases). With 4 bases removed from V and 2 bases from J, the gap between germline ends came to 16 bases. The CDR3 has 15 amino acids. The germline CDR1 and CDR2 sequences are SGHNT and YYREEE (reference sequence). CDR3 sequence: CASSREGAPPYEQYF. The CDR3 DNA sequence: TGTGCCAGCAGCCGGGAGGGGGCTCCCCCCTACGAGCAGTACTTC.

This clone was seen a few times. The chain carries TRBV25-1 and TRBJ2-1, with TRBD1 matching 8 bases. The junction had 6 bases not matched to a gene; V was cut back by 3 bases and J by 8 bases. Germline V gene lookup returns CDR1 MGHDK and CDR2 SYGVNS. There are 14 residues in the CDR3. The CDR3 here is CASSDSIQGDEQFF. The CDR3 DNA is TGTGCCAGCAGTGATTCTATACAGGGGGATGAGCAGTTCTTC. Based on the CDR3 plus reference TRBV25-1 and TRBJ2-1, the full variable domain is EADIYQTPRYLVIGTGKKITLECSQTMGHDKMYWYQQDPGMELHLIHYSYGVNSTEKGDLSSESTVSRIRTEHFPLTLESARPSHTSQYLCASSDSIQGDEQFFGPGTRLTVL.

The chain's CDR3 is CASSGNTGTGITNEKLFF. Written as DNA, the CDR3 is TGTGCCAGCAGTGGAAATACCGGGACAGGGATAACTAATGAAAAACTGTTTTTT. The chain has TRBV28 and TRBJ1-4; TRBD1 aligns across 9 bases. Germline-derived CDR1 and CDR2 are MDHEN and SYDVKM. Trimming took 5 bases from V and 1 from J; bases not matched to a gene: 11. This CDR3 has 18 residues.

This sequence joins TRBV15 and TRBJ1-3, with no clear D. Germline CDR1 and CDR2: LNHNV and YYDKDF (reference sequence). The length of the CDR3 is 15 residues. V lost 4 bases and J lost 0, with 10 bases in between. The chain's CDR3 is CATSTRRNSGNTIYF. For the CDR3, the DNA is TGTGCCACCAGCACCCGGCGGAACTCTGGAAACACCATATATTTT.

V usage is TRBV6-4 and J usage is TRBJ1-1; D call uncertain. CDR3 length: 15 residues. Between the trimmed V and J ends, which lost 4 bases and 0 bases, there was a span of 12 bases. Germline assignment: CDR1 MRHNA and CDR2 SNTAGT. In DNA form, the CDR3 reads TGTGCCAGCAGTGTAACTATAGGTATGAACACTGAAGCTTTCTTT. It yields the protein CASSVTIGMNTEAFF.

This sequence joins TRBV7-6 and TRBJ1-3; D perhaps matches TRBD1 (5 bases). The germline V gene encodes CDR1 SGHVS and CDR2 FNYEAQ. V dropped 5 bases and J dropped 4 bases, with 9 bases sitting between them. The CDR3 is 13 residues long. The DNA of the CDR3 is TGTGCCAGCAGCCCCGCAGGGGGAAACACCATATATTTT. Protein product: CASSPAGGNTIYF. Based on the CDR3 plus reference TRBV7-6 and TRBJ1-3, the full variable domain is GAGVSQSPRYKVTKRGQDVALRCDPISGHVSLYWYRQALGQGPEFLTYFNYEAQQDKSGLPNDRFSAERPEGSISTLTIQRTEQRDSAMYRCASSPAGGNTIYFGEGSWLTVV.

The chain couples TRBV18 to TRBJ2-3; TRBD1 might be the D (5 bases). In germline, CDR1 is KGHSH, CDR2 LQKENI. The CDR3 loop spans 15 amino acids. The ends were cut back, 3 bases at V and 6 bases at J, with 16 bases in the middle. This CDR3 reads CASSPSGPQWDTQYF. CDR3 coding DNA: TGTGCCAGCTCACCTTCAGGGCCCCAATGGGATACGCAGTATTTT.

This chain's CDR3 is CASSQDRETQYF. CDR3 nucleotides: TGCGCCAGCAGCCAAGACAGGGAGACCCAGTACTTC. V gene TRBV4-3 combines with J gene TRBJ2-5; no definite D call. CDR1 LGHNA and CDR2 YSLEER come from the germline V gene. The CDR3 length is 12 residues. V dropped 0 bases and J dropped 5 bases, with 4 bases sitting between them.

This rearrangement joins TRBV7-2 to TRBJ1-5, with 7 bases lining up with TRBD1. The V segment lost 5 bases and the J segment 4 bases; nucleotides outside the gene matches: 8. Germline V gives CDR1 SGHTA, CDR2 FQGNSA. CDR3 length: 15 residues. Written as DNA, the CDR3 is TGTGCCAGCAGCAAAGGAGGGACAGCGAATCAGCCCCAGCATTTT. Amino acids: CASSKGGTANQPQHF.

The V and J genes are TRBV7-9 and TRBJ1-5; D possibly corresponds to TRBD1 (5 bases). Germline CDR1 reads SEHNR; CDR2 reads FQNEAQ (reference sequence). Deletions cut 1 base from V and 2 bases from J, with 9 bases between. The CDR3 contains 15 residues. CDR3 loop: CASSLGDYGNQPQHF. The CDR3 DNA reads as TGTGCCAGCAGCTTAGGGGACTACGGCAATCAGCCCCAGCATTTT.

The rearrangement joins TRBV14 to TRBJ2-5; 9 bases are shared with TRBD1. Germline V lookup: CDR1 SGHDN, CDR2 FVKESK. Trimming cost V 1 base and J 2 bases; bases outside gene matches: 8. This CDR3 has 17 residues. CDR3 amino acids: CASSQGFGTGPQETQYF. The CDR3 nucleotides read TGTGCCAGCAGCCAAGGGTTCGGGACAGGGCCTCAAGAGACCCAGTACTTC. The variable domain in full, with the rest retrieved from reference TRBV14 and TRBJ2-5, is EAGVTQFPSHSVIEKGQTVTLRCDPISGHDNLYWYRRVMGKEIKFLLHFVKESKQDESGMPNNRFLAERTGGTYSTLKVQPAELEDSGVYFCASSQGFGTGPQETQYFGPGTRLLVL.

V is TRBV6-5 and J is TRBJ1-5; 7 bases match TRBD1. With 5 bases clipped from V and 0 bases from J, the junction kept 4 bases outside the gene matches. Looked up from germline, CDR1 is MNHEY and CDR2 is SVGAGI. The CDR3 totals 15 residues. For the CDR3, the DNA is TGTGCCAGCAGTCCGGACAGGTCTAGCAATCAGCCCCAGCATTTT. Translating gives CASSPDRSSNQPQHF.

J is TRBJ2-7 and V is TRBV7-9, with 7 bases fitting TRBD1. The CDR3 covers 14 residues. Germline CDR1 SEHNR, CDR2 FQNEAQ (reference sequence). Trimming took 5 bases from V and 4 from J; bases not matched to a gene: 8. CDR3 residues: CASSTEGGGYEQYF. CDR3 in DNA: TGTGCCAGCAGCACCGAAGGGGGCGGGTACGAGCAGTACTTC.

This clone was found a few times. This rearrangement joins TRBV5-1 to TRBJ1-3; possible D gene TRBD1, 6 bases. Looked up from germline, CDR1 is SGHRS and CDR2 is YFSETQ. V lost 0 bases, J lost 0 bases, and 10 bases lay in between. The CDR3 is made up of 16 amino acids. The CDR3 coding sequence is TGCGCCAGCAGCTTGGGGGACATTTCCTCTGGAAACACCATATATTTT. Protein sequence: CASSLGDISSGNTIYF.

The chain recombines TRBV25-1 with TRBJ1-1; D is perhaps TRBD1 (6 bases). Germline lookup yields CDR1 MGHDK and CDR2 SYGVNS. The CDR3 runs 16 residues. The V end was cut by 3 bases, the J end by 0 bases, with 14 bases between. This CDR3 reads CASSDPDRPLNTEAFF. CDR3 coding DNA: TGTGCCAGCAGTGACCCCGACAGGCCACTGAACACTGAAGCTTTCTTT.

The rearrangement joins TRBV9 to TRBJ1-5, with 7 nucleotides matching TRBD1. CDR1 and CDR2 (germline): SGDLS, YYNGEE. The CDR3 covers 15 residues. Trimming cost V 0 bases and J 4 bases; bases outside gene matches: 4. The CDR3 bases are TGTGCCAGCAGCGTAGGGACAGGTCCAAATCAGCCCCAGCATTTT. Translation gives CASSVGTGPNQPQHF.